The sequence of this T cell receptor (beta chain) was determined in a study of cytomegalovirus exposure and HLA in healthy donors. The study, taken as a whole, reports: Later analysis reportedly placed an Asian-associated ancestry cluster below the roughly 680-donor mean in N-insertions. Presence/absence analyses assumed roughly uniform sequencing depth across donors, which may not hold.

Concerning this clone itself: Its antigen is undetermined.

PCR used 60 Vbeta primers and 13 Jbeta primers. Measured with immunoSEQ multiplex PCR; TCRdb has only the in-frame clones, and not every one. The table shows around 100,000 clones, with 60% to 85% occurring only once. The CDR3 length is 11 residues. V gave up 0 bases and J gave up 11 bases, with 8 bases separating them. The V gene's germline CDR1 is DFQATT and CDR2 SNEGSKA (reference sequence). This receptor was identified in a woman in her thirties or forties in good health and CMV-seropositive. Material: PBMCs. The chain joins TRBV20-1 to TRBJ2-1; D unclear. The DNA of the CDR3 is TGCAGTGCTAGAGATAATGCGAAGCAGTTCTTC. Encoded protein: CSARDNAKQFF.